The T cell receptor (beta chain) under discussion was sequenced for a study of blood T cell repertoires in COVID-19. Authors' methods: Counts of nucleated cells, estimated from reference gene primer amplification, were obtained. Clones were read by immunoSEQ multiplex PCR, and TCRdb kept only the in-frame ones, dropping some. V, J and clone size are taken as reported in that table, and D and trimming were inferred from the DNA itself. The data contain fewer than 250,000 clones, over 80% of them singletons. The germline CDR1 and CDR2 sequences are MNHNY and SVGAGI (reference sequence). The J segment lost 7 bases and the V segment lost 8 bases, leaving 12 bases of the junction unmatched. This CDR3 has 14 residues.

Input material: peripheral blood. V is TRBV6-6 and J is TRBJ2-7; 9 bases are a match to TRBD2. The receptor was derived from a human donor in a cohort sampled during active COVID-19. Written as DNA, the CDR3 is TGTGCCAGCCATCGGACTAGCGCCATCAGGGAGCAGTACTTC. Its translation is CASHRTSAIREQYF.